This T cell receptor beta chain was recovered during a study of blood T cell repertoires in COVID-19 (dated by TCRdb to about 2020). Study-wide context: Collaborator samples came from the United States, Italy and Spain and covered acute and convalescent phases of COVID-19. HLA class I and class II types, where available, came from metadata supplied by the sample provider rather than from assay-based typing. The samples were drawn from the first 160 participants of the ongoing ImmuneRACE study and from about 1,200 subjects provided by 6 global collaborators. The material from the prospective study consisted of cDNA or gDNA derived from T cells, B-cell-depleted T cells, or PBMCs. The repertoires were released in a freely available public database intended as a resource for research on the immune response to SARS-CoV-2. Sample metadata almost always included a de-identified subject ID, COVID-19 status, age in years and sex. Deeply sampled blood TCRbeta repertoires from subjects exposed to, actively infected with, or recovered from COVID-19 were included in the dataset. The full study reports these points: How much clinical and demographic metadata was included differed by source and by participant, and the metadata was provided uncurated.

As regards this clone: Its target antigen remains unknown. Qualities for individual bases were not recorded, and no much larger clone is one base off.

The immunoSEQ Assay, a bias-controlled multiplex PCR, was used to amplify TCRbeta CDR3 regions from genomic DNA. On the authors' methods: The number of nucleated cells in each sample was estimated by amplification of reference gene primers within the assay. Sequence reads were collapsed and filtered to measure the absolute abundance of every unique TCRbeta CDR3 rearrangement. For each sample, productive Simpson clonality was calculated as the square root of Simpson's diversity index over productive rearrangements. Imported from immuneACCESS, the table was reduced by TCRdb to in-frame sequences with V and J called. These copies leave out some clones; in studies compared against another copy, an unresolved V gene accounts for under half, and the cause of the remainder is not known. V and J calls and clone size come straight from that table; D and trimming were deduced from the DNA. The sample table holds roughly 250,000 clones, of which just under 85% were seen once. Jointly, the top ten make up over 5.5% of the sample.

The germline V gene supplies CDR1 SGHRS and CDR2 YFSETQ. V was cut back by 0 bases and J by 3 bases, leaving a gap of 13 bases between them. The CDR3 goes from the cysteine to the phenylalanine over 15 residues. Only the CDR3 part of the read is kept: 45 bases, read in frame from the first base. Collaborating institutions collected whole blood in K2EDTA tubes following their own protocols. For TCRbeta analysis, collaborators shipped samples as frozen whole blood, isolated PBMCs, or DNA extracted from either of those sample types. This sequence originates from a woman aged 60-75 years with active or convalescent COVID-19. The sequenced material came from peripheral blood. The receptor chain draws on TRBV5-1 and TRBJ2-7; perhaps TRBD2 is the D gene, with 7 bases matching. For the CDR3, the sequence is CASSLAGGAYYEQYF. At the DNA level, the sequence is TGCGCCAGCAGCTTGGCGGGGGGCGCGTACTACGAGCAGTACTTC.